This TCR beta chain was sequenced in a study of blood T cell repertoires in COVID-19. Study-wide context: PBMCs, B-cell-depleted T cells, or T cells provided the cDNA or gDNA that made up the material.

The assay was immunoSEQ multiplex PCR, and TCRdb's table has in-frame clones only and misses some. The table includes approximately 260,000 clones, roughly 81% detected once. Enrolled through a virtual design, the participants were between 18 and 89 years of age and came from roughly 22 US areas. Donors were grouped by their self-reported clinical history. In the 2 weeks before study entry, exposed participants met a COVID-19 case, which was PCR-confirmed or clinician-diagnosed. The clonotype was recovered from a woman between 45 and 60 years old who had been exposed to COVID-19. The specimen sequenced was PBMCs or T cells enriched from blood (not recorded which).

The CDR3 DNA follows: TGTGCCACCACGGGTGGGACAGGGAACACCGGGGAGCTGTTTTTT. This codes for CATTGGTGNTGELFF. The rearrangement joins TRBV24-1 to TRBJ2-2; 8 nucleotides agree with TRBD1. The trim removed 8 bases at V and 1 base at J, leaving 5 bases unmatched. The germline V gene has CDR1 KGHDR and CDR2 SFDVKD. The length of the CDR3 is 15 residues.